Listed below are T cell receptor beta chains from one sample, sequenced in a study of radiotherapy plus CTLA-4 blockade in lung cancer. Assay used: immunoSEQ multiplex PCR; TCRdb lists only in-frame clones, some missing. The sample lists around 82,000 clones, around 76% occurring once. The sample here was peripheral blood, taken from a patient treated with radiotherapy plus ipilimumab. The receptors originated from a human donor with non-small cell lung cancer whose response to radiotherapy plus ipilimumab could not be evaluated. Some clones in this sample may be carry-over from other donors' samples. The conserved cysteine and the conserved F or W are not part of the CDR3 here. Fields, in order: J gene, V gene, clone size, D gene, CDR3 protein. D genes are given only for firm matches. Clone size appears in some rows only: once, few, many, or a class for an expanded clone.

TRBJ2-3	TRBV4-1	.	TRBD2	ASSQDTASGVYGTQY
TRBJ1-2	TRBV6-6	once	.	ASSWLNRESNYGYT
TRBJ1-5	TRBV19	once	.	ASSIVGGYSNQPQH
TRBJ2-3	TRBV4-1	.	TRBD2	ASSREERGGTDTQY
TRBJ1-1	TRBV5-4	.	TRBD1	ASSTGQGAGNTEAF
TRBJ2-1	TRBV6-1	.	TRBD2	ASGPGGWSSEQF
TRBJ1-5	TRBV28	.	.	ASSFDLSVPSRPQH
TRBJ2-7	TRBV28	.	.	ASSYGAFGTPYEQY
TRBJ2-3	TRBV7-9	.	TRBD2	ASSLGSSGVQDTQY
TRBJ2-2	TRBV19	.	.	ASCISTGELF
TRBJ1-6	TRBV6-1	.	.	ASRHDNYNSPLH